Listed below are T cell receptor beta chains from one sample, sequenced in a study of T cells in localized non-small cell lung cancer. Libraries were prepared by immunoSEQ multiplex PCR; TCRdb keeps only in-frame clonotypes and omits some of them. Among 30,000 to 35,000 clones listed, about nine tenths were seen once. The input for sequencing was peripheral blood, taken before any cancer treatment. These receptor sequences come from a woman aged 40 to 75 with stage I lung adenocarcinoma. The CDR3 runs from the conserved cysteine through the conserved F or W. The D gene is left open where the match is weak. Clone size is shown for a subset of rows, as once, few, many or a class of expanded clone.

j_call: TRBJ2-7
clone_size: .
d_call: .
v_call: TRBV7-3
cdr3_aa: CASSLKAGTTYEQYF
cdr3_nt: TGTGCCAGCAGCTTAAAAGCAGGGACCACCTACGAGCAGTACTTC

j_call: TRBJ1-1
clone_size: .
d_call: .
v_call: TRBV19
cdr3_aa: CASRDLLDTEAFF
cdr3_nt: TGTGCCAGTAGGGACTTGTTGGACACTGAAGCTTTCTTT

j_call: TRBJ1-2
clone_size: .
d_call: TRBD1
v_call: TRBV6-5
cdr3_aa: CASLLSQGAYGYTF
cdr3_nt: TGTGCCAGCTTACTTTCACAGGGGGCCTATGGCTACACCTTC

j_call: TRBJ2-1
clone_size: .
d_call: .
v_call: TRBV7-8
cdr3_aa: CASSRIAGAGNEQFF
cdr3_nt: TGTGCCAGCAGCCGGATCGCAGGGGCAGGCAATGAGCAGTTCTTC

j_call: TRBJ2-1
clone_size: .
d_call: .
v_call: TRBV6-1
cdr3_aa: CASSIWGYNEQFF
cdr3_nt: TGTGCCAGTTCTATCTGGGGCTACAATGAGCAGTTCTTC

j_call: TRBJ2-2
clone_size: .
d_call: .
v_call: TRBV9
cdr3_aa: CASSSRGGELFF
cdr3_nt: TGTGCCAGCAGCTCCCGAGGAGGGGAGCTGTTTTTT

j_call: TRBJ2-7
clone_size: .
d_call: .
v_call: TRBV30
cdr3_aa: CAWGGTAASYEQYF
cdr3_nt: TGTGCCTGGGGCGGAACTGCTGCCTCCTACGAGCAGTACTTC

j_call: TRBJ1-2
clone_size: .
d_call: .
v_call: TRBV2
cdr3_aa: CASRAQGYGYTF
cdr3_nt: TGTGCCAGCAGGGCCCAGGGGTATGGCTACACCTTC

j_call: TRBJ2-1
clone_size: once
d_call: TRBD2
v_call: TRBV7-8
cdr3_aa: CASSTTSGAYNEQFF
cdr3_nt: TGTGCCAGCAGCACGACTAGCGGGGCTTACAATGAGCAGTTCTTC

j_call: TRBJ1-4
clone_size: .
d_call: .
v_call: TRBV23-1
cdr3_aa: CASSQLWAWNEKLFF
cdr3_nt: TGCGCCAGCAGTCAATTATGGGCGTGGAATGAAAAACTGTTTTTT

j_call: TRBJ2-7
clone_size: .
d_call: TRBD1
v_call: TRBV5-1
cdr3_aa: CASSRQGVGEQYF
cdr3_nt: TGCGCCAGCAGCCGACAGGGGGTAGGTGAGCAGTACTTC

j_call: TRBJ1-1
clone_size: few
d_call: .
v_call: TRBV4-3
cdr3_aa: CASSQEGPGDTEAFF
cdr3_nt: TGCGCCAGCAGCCAAGAAGGGCCAGGGGACACTGAAGCTTTCTTT

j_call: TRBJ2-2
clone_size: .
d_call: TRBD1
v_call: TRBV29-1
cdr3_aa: CSASTGPTGELFF
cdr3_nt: TGCAGCGCATCGACAGGGCCCACCGGGGAGCTGTTTTTT

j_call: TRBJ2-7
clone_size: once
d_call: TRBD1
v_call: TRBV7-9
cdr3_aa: CASSPSGTGGYEQYF
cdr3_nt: TGTGCCAGCAGCCCCTCGGGGACAGGGGGCTACGAGCAGTACTTC

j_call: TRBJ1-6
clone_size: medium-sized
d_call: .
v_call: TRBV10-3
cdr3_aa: CAIRAEDETSPLHF
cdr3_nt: TGTGCCATCAGGGCGGAAGACGAGACTTCACCCCTCCACTTT

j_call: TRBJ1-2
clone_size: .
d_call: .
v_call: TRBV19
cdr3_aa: CASSIAAGIGYGYTF
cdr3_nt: TGTGCCAGTAGTATAGCCGCGGGGATTGGGTATGGCTACACCTTC

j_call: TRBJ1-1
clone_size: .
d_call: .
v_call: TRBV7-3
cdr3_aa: CASSLIANTEAFF
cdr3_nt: TGTGCCAGCAGCTTAATCGCGAACACTGAAGCTTTCTTT

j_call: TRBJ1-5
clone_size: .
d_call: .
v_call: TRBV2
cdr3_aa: CASSEGRQPNQPQHF
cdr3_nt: TGTGCCAGCAGTGAGGGTCGACAGCCGAATCAGCCCCAGCATTTT

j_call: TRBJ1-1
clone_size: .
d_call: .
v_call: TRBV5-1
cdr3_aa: CASSFRDRKNTEAFF
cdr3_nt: TGCGCCAGCAGCTTCCGGGATCGGAAGAACACTGAAGCTTTCTTT

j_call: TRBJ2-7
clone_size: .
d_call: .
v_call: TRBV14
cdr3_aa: CASTSTYEQYF
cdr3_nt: TGTGCCAGCACCTCTACCTACGAGCAGTACTTC